These T cell receptor beta chains were read from a single sample in a study of blood T cell repertoires in COVID-19. Sequencing was performed with immunoSEQ multiplex PCR; in TCRdb, only in-frame clones are kept and a portion is missing. The repertoire consists of about 160,000 clones, with roughly 82% occurring once and the leading ten covering around 7%. Sequenced input: peripheral blood. These receptors were taken from a woman in her thirties or forties with COVID-19, enrolled during active disease. CDR3s include the opening cysteine and the closing phenylalanine or tryptophan. Each record gives: J gene, clone size, D gene, CDR3 length, V gene, CDR3 protein, CDR3 DNA. A D gene is named only where the DNA matches it firmly. The size entry is marked missing in some rows and otherwise reads once, few, many or a size class.

TRBJ1-2 | . | . | 13 | TRBV5-5 | CASRAPGHTGYTF | TGTGCCAGCAGGGCCCCAGGGCACACCGGCTACACCTTC
TRBJ2-3 | . | TRBD1 | 16 | TRBV10-3 | CAISDGPGTGYDTQYF | TGTGCCATCAGCGACGGACCCGGGACAGGGTATGATACGCAGTATTTT
TRBJ2-1 | . | . | 15 | TRBV19 | CATTLEANTYNEQFF | TGTGCCACTACTTTAGAAGCGAATACCTACAATGAGCAGTTCTTC
TRBJ1-6 | . | . | 16 | TRBV30 | CAWLPTGRLYNSPLHF | TGTGCCTGGCTTCCTACAGGGAGACTCTATAATTCACCCCTCCACTTT
TRBJ1-6 | . | . | 17 | TRBV21-1 | CASSKGQDPPYNSPLHF | TGTGCCAGCAGCAAAGGACAGGACCCTCCTTATAATTCACCCCTCCACTTT
TRBJ1-1 | . | . | 12 | TRBV7-9 | CASSLGGLEAFF | TGTGCCAGCAGCTTAGGAGGTTTAGAAGCTTTCTTT
TRBJ2-1 | . | TRBD2 | 14 | TRBV28 | CASRGLAGRNEQFF | TGTGCCAGCAGGGGACTAGCGGGGAGGAATGAGCAGTTCTTC
TRBJ2-3 | . | TRBD2 | 14 | TRBV6-5 | CASSHSGSTDTQYF | TGTGCCAGCAGTCATAGCGGGAGCACAGATACGCAGTATTTT
TRBJ2-1 | . | TRBD1 | 16 | TRBV7-2 | CASSGTGGGFNNEQFF | TGTGCCAGCAGTGGGACAGGGGGTGGTTTTAACAATGAGCAGTTCTTC
TRBJ1-5 | . | . | 15 | TRBV9 | CASSASGQGDQPQHF | TGTGCCAGCAGCGCTTCTGGGCAGGGTGATCAGCCCCAGCATTTT
TRBJ2-5 | . | TRBD1 | 16 | TRBV4-1 | CASSQTPGQWGETQYF | TGCGCCAGCAGCCAAACCCCGGGACAGTGGGGAGAGACCCAGTACTTC
TRBJ1-2 | . | . | 13 | TRBV6-1 | CASSEVGYYGYTF | TGTGCCAGCAGTGAAGTCGGTTACTATGGCTACACCTTC
TRBJ1-6 | . | TRBD1 | 15 | TRBV7-9 | CASSLVGTANSPLHF | TGTGCCAGCAGCTTAGTTGGGACAGCCAATTCACCCCTCCACTTT
TRBJ1-3 | . | TRBD1 | 15 | TRBV19 | CASNTGGTSGNTIYF | TGTGCCAGTAATACAGGGGGCACCTCTGGAAACACCATATATTTT
TRBJ2-5 | . | TRBD1 | 15 | TRBV2 | CASSRTGVGGETQYF | TGTGCCAGCAGTCGGACAGGGGTGGGAGGAGAGACCCAGTACTTC
TRBJ1-2 | . | . | 11 | TRBV6-1 | CASSLRVGYTF | TGTGCCAGCAGCCTCCGGGTGGGCTACACCTTC
TRBJ1-4 | . | . | 16 | TRBV18 | CASSLSPGRANEKLFF | TGTGCCAGCTCGCTGTCCCCAGGGCGCGCTAATGAAAAACTGTTTTTT
TRBJ1-6 | . | . | 15 | TRBV9 | CASSDGGIYNSPLHF | TGTGCCAGCAGCGACGGGGGAATCTATAATTCACCCCTCCACTTT
TRBJ2-1 | . | . | 15 | TRBV2 | CASSREGGFLNEQFF | TGTGCCAGCAGCCGAGAGGGCGGATTTCTCAATGAGCAGTTCTTC
TRBJ1-2 | . | TRBD1 | 15 | TRBV5-4 | CASSLGQGGSGGYTF | TGTGCCAGCAGCTTGGGACAGGGGGGGAGTGGTGGCTACACCTTC
TRBJ1-2 | . | . | 14 | TRBV3-1/TRBV3-2 | CASSQDEGGGGYTF | TGTGCCAGCAGCCAAGATGAAGGGGGGGGTGGCTACACCTTC
TRBJ1-1 | . | TRBD1 | 12 | TRBV6-1 | CASSDGTGPDFF | TGTGCCAGCAGTGATGGGACAGGGCCGGATTTCTTT
TRBJ1-6 | few | TRBD1 | 17 | TRBV2 | CASTTTGTGVTNSPLHF | TGTGCCAGCACCACTACCGGGACAGGGGTAACAAATTCACCCCTCCACTTT
TRBJ1-1 | . | TRBD1 | 14 | TRBV7-9 | CASSLDRGRTEAFF | TGTGCCAGCAGCCTGGACAGGGGGCGTACTGAAGCTTTCTTT
TRBJ2-7 | . | . | 14 | TRBV5-1 | CASSWGGAPYEQYF | TGCGCCAGCAGCTGGGGGGGGGCTCCCTACGAGCAGTACTTC
TRBJ1-5 | . | TRBD1 | 16 | TRBV5-6 | CASSLGTGAINQPQHF | TGTGCCAGCAGCTTGGGGACAGGGGCTATCAATCAGCCCCAGCATTTT
TRBJ1-5 | . | . | 17 | TRBV5-4 | CASSRSPYRASNQPQHF | TGTGCCAGCAGCCGAAGCCCTTACAGGGCCAGCAATCAGCCCCAGCATTTT
TRBJ2-5 | once | TRBD2 | 18 | TRBV18 | CASSPLGTSVGSQETQYF | TGTGCCAGCTCACCACTCGGGACTAGTGTTGGTAGCCAAGAGACCCAGTACTTC
TRBJ2-5 | . | . | 15 | TRBV30 | CAWRGGISDWETQYF | TGTGCCTGGAGGGGCGGGATCTCGGACTGGGAGACCCAGTACTTC
TRBJ1-5 | . | . | 15 | TRBV4-1 | CASSRSGDYDQPQHF | TGCGCCAGCAGCCGCAGCGGCGACTACGATCAGCCCCAGCATTTT
TRBJ2-7 | . | . | 12 | TRBV30 | CAWAQDSYEQYF | TGTGCCTGGGCCCAGGATTCCTACGAGCAGTACTTC
TRBJ1-6 | once | TRBD1 | 17 | TRBV2 | CASSRTGQGTLNSPLHF | TGTGCCAGCAGTAGAACGGGACAGGGGACTCTAAATTCACCCCTCCACTTT
TRBJ1-6 | . | . | 16 | TRBV24-1 | CATSDTKTVPHSPLHF | TGTGCCACCAGTGATACCAAGACAGTACCCCATTCACCCCTCCACTTT
TRBJ1-1 | . | . | 11 | TRBV20-1 | CSAARGAEAFF | TGCAGTGCCGCACGGGGGGCAGAAGCTTTCTTT
TRBJ2-1 | . | TRBD1 | 15 | TRBV11-2 | CASSYTGDPYNEQFF | TGTGCCAGCAGCTATACAGGGGATCCCTACAATGAGCAGTTCTTC
TRBJ2-7 | . | TRBD2 | 16 | TRBV6-5 | CASSYSITGGPNEQYF | TGTGCCAGCAGTTACTCGATAACGGGAGGGCCAAACGAGCAGTACTTC
TRBJ1-2 | . | TRBD1 | 13 | TRBV12-3/TRBV12-4 | CASSSRGGGGYTF | TGTGCCAGCAGCTCCCGTGGAGGGGGCGGCTACACCTTC
TRBJ1-1 | . | . | 14 | TRBV4-2 | CASSQDTGGTEAFF | TGTGCCAGCAGCCAAGACACGGGAGGCACTGAAGCTTTCTTT
TRBJ1-6 | . | . | 13 | TRBV3-1/TRBV3-2 | CASSLQPGSPLHF | TGTGCCAGCAGCCTACAGCCCGGTTCACCCCTCCACTTT
TRBJ2-2 | . | TRBD2 | 17 | TRBV6-1 | CASSDFFGRGNTGELFF | TGTGCCAGCAGTGACTTTTTTGGGAGGGGTAACACCGGGGAGCTGTTTTTT
TRBJ2-1 | once | . | 15 | TRBV7-8 | CASSPLRLVSDEQFF | TGTGCCAGCAGCCCTCTACGACTAGTCAGCGATGAGCAGTTCTTC
TRBJ2-1 | . | TRBD1 | 18 | TRBV27 | CASSFLGGIRDRDNEQFF | TGTGCCAGCAGTTTCTTAGGAGGGATCCGGGACAGGGACAATGAGCAGTTCTTC
TRBJ2-2 | once | TRBD2 | 14 | TRBV29-1 | CSVRAGVGTGELFF | TGCAGCGTCAGAGCGGGAGTCGGCACCGGGGAGCTGTTTTTT